This T cell receptor (beta chain) was identified in a study of blood T cell repertoires in COVID-19. Across the study: T cells, B-cell-depleted T cells, or PBMCs supplied cDNA or gDNA.

This clone was detected only once. TCRdb's copy holds only in-frame clones and misses some; the assay was immunoSEQ multiplex PCR. Among about 96,000 clones listed, around nine tenths were seen once. Sequencing input: peripheral blood. This clonotype was obtained from a human donor with COVID-19, enrolled during active disease. The donor label of this sample is uncertain.

The CDR3 DNA reads TGTGCCAGCAGCCTGGACAGTGCTGGGGCCAACGTCCTGACTTTC. Its protein is CASSLDSAGANVLTF. The chain carries TRBV2 and TRBJ2-6; D perhaps matches TRBD1 (6 bases). CDR3 size: 15 residues. The V gene's germline CDR1 is SNHLY and CDR2 FYNNEI. V was shortened by 6 bases and J by 2 bases, with 11 bases between the two germline ends.